Listed below are T cell receptor beta chains from one sample, sequenced in a study of blood T cell repertoires in COVID-19. Assay: immunoSEQ multiplex PCR; the TCRdb copy retains only in-frame clones and omits some. The sample has roughly 230,000 clones; about 79% are singletons. Material: PBMCs or T cells enriched from blood (not recorded which). These receptors were taken from an older woman who had recovered from COVID-19. CDR3s include the opening cysteine and the closing phenylalanine or tryptophan. A D gene is named only where the DNA matches it firmly. A row's size may be missing; if present it is once, few, many or a size class.

D gene	clone size	V gene	J gene	CDR3 protein	CDR3 DNA
-	-	TRBV4-1	TRBJ2-7	CASSPPRSPYEQYF	TGCGCCAGCAGCCCACCTAGGTCTCCTTACGAGCAGTACTTC
TRBD2	-	TRBV7-2	TRBJ2-7	CASSTSSGRAHEQYF	TGTGCCAGCAGCACGTCTAGCGGGAGGGCCCACGAGCAGTACTTC
TRBD1	-	TRBV5-4	TRBJ1-1	CASSPGTGSLLNTEAFF	TGTGCCAGCAGCCCCGGGACAGGGAGCTTATTGAACACTGAAGCTTTCTTT
-	-	TRBV21-1	TRBJ2-5	CASTNEAGLPRAKETQYF	TGTGCCAGCACGAACGAAGCGGGACTCCCCCGGGCCAAAGAGACCCAGTACTTC
TRBD2	-	TRBV7-2	TRBJ2-1	CASSLISGGANFGEQFF	TGTGCCAGCAGCTTAATTAGCGGGGGGGCGAATTTCGGTGAGCAGTTCTTC
TRBD1	-	TRBV15	TRBJ2-5	CATSWDSPFRETQYF	TGTGCCACCAGTTGGGACAGCCCCTTTAGGGAGACCCAGTACTTC
TRBD1	-	TRBV18	TRBJ2-3	CASSPFRRSSTGVSTDTQYF	TGTGCCAGCTCACCCTTCCGAAGGTCGTCGACAGGGGTAAGCACAGATACGCAGTATTTT
-	-	TRBV12-2	TRBJ2-5	CASRLVFLAGGPRWPKDQETQYF	TGTGCAAGTCGCTTAGTATTCCTAGCGGGGGGGCCTAGATGGCCCAAAGACCAAGAGACCCAGTACTTC
-	few	TRBV27	TRBJ1-6	CASSVTGRSWSPLHF	TGTGCCAGCAGTGTGACAGGCCGCTCTTGGTCGCCCCTCCACTTT
-	-	TRBV7-9	TRBJ2-4	CASSFSGTKNIQYF	TGTGCCAGCAGCTTTTCCGGGACCAAAAACATTCAGTACTTC
-	-	TRBV19	TRBJ1-3	CASSIASSGNTIYF	TGTGCCAGTAGTATAGCCAGCTCTGGAAACACCATATATTTT
TRBD1	-	TRBV4-3	TRBJ2-7	CASSQVFPGQTYEQYF	TGCGCCAGCAGCCAAGTTTTCCCGGGACAGACCTACGAGCAGTACTTC
-	-	TRBV6-5	TRBJ1-2	CASTQREGPGYGYTF	TGTGCCAGCACTCAAAGGGAGGGCCCGGGCTATGGCTACACCTTC
TRBD1	-	TRBV5-1	TRBJ1-1	CASSLGQGAFTEAFF	TGCGCCAGCAGCTTGGGACAGGGGGCTTTCACTGAAGCTTTCTTT
-	-	TRBV6-5	TRBJ1-3	CASSLSGGNTIYF	TGTGCCAGCAGTCTGTCGGGAGGCAACACCATATATTTT
TRBD1	-	TRBV3-1/TRBV3-2	TRBJ2-1	CASSQDTGGIGQFF	TGTGCCAGCAGCCAAGATACAGGGGGGATTGGGCAGTTCTTC
-	-	TRBV14	TRBJ2-3	CASSPGTGAGTDTQYF	TGTGCCAGCAGCCCCGGGACTGGGGCGGGCACAGATACGCAGTATTTT
-	-	TRBV6-5	TRBJ1-1	CASSYSDSSEAFF	TGTGCCAGCAGTTACTCGGACTCCTCTGAAGCTTTCTTT
TRBD2	-	TRBV30	TRBJ2-3	CAWSPGLAGGADTQYF	TGTGCCTGGAGTCCGGGACTAGCGGGAGGGGCCGATACGCAGTATTTT